The rows below give T cell receptor beta chains drawn from one sample of a study of low-dose radiotherapy and immunotherapy resistance in tumors. TCRdb re-derived calls from the reads in MiXCR, one entry per CDR3 protein. The sample lists 100,000 or so distinct CDR3 sequences; about a fifth were seen once. This sample comprised PBMCs, obtained after low-dose radiotherapy plus immunotherapy. These receptor sequences come from a male donor with prostate cancer. Both conserved end residues are part of each CDR3. The D gene is left open where the match is weak. Clone size is stated in some rows and not others, as once, few, many or a class when expanded.

CASSTYGGGETQYF | TGTGCCAGCAGCACTTACGGGGGGGGTGAGACCCAGTACTTC | NA | TRBJ2-5 | TRBD2 | TRBV5-4
CASSLRDGTYEQYF | TGTGCCAGCAGTTTAAGGGACGGTACCTACGAGCAGTACTTC | NA | TRBJ2-7 | NA | TRBV27
CASSGDSLYGYTF | TGTGCCAGCAGTGGGGACAGTCTCTATGGCTACACCTTC | few | TRBJ1-2 | TRBD1 | TRBV3-1
CASRSSTWIF | TGTGCCAGCAGGTCCTCGACGTGGATCTTC | many | TRBJ2-1 | NA | TRBV25-1
CASSFGTDTGELFF | TGTGCCAGCAGCTTTGGGACCGACACCGGGGAGCTGTTTTTT | many | TRBJ2-2 | NA | TRBV7-9
CAISERRGTGEHGYTF | TGTGCCATCAGTGAGCGAAGGGGTACAGGGGAGCATGGCTACACCTTC | NA | TRBJ1-2 | TRBD1 | TRBV10-3
CASSPFSQRQIGGELFF | TGTGCCAGCTCACCTTTCTCTCAGCGGCAGATCGGAGGGGAGCTGTTTTTT | many | TRBJ2-2 | NA | TRBV18
CASSDPSGGAFLGEQFF | TGTGCCAGCAGTGATCCTAGCGGGGGGGCCTTTCTTGGAGAGCAGTTCTTC | many | TRBJ2-1 | TRBD2 | TRBV6-8
CASSLSLAGHTQYF | TGTGCCAGCAGCTTGTCCCTAGCGGGGCATACGCAGTATTTT | many | TRBJ2-3 | TRBD2 | TRBV7-9
CASSPSRGSYNEQFF | TGTGCCAGCAGCCCCTCCCGGGGGTCCTACAATGAGCAGTTCTTC | NA | TRBJ2-1 | NA | TRBV3-1
CASSLAVGKEQFF | TGTGCCAGCAGCTTAGCCGTCGGGAAGGAGCAGTTCTTC | many | TRBJ2-1 | NA | TRBV14
CASTPKYNSPLHF | TGTGCCAGCACGCCGAAATATAATTCACCCCTCCACTTT | NA | TRBJ1-6 | NA | TRBV28
CASSLGGRRNSGNTIYF | TGCGCCAGCAGCTTGGGGGGACGGCGAAATTCTGGAAACACCATATATTTT | many | TRBJ1-3 | NA | TRBV5-1
CAWSPSGTNFGYTF | TGTGCCTGGAGTCCATCGGGGACTAATTTTGGCTACACCTTC | many | TRBJ1-2 | NA | TRBV30
CASSYSGGGEINSPLHF | TGTGCCAGCAGTTACTCGGGAGGAGGGGAGATTAATTCACCCCTCCACTTT | many | TRBJ1-6 | NA | TRBV6-6
CASSVQGPAGSGANVLTF | TGTGCCAGCAGTGTCCAGGGCCCGGCAGGCTCTGGGGCCAACGTCCTGACTTTC | many | TRBJ2-6 | NA | TRBV6-4
CASNPGLSTDTQYF | TGTGCCAGCAACCCGGGACTTAGCACAGATACGCAGTATTTT | NA | TRBJ2-3 | NA | TRBV4-2
CATDPDREANERFF | TGTGCCACTGACCCCGACAGGGAGGCCAATGAGCGGTTCTTC | few | TRBJ2-1 | NA | TRBV10-3
CASSYSESNEQFF | TGTGCCAGCAGTTACTCGGAATCAAATGAGCAGTTCTTC | many | TRBJ2-1 | NA | TRBV6-2/TRBV6-3
CASRGFLNYEQFF | TGCGCCAGCAGGGGCTTCCTGAACTATGAGCAGTTCTTC | NA | TRBJ2-1 | NA | TRBV5-1
CAIGPGGQGGQETQYF | TGTGCCATCGGTCCAGGGGGACAGGGAGGACAAGAGACCCAGTACTTC | many | TRBJ2-5 | TRBD1 | TRBV10-3
CASKEGFGGYTF | TGTGCCAGCAAGGAGGGATTTGGTGGCTACACCTTC | many | TRBJ1-2 | NA | TRBV27
CASSPRGRSVTEAFF | TGTGCCAGCAGCCCCCGAGGCCGGTCAGTCACTGAAGCTTTCTTT | many | TRBJ1-1 | NA | TRBV7-9
CSAKGGLRYNEQFF | TGCAGTGCTAAGGGGGGGCTCCGGTACAATGAGCAGTTCTTC | NA | TRBJ2-1 | NA | TRBV20-1
CAWGPKLEKLFF | TGTGCCTGGGGTCCCAAGCTTGAAAAACTGTTTTTT | many | TRBJ1-4 | NA | TRBV30
CASSVTSGGPRGEQYF | TGTGCCAGCAGTGTAACTAGCGGGGGCCCCCGGGGGGAGCAGTACTTC | once | TRBJ2-7 | TRBD2 | TRBV6-1
CASKSADQETQYF | TGTGCCAGTAAGTCGGCCGACCAAGAGACCCAGTACTTC | many | TRBJ2-5 | NA | TRBV19
CASSITGTAYNEQFF | TGTGCCAGCAGCATAACCGGGACCGCCTACAATGAGCAGTTCTTC | many | TRBJ2-1 | NA | TRBV7-8
CASSSPKTGRKAFF | TGTGCCAGCAGTTCGCCGAAGACAGGGAGAAAAGCTTTCTTT | many | TRBJ1-1 | TRBD1 | TRBV2
CASSLVAVNTEAFF | TGTGCCAGCAGCTTAGTGGCCGTGAACACTGAAGCTTTCTTT | many | TRBJ1-1 | NA | TRBV7-2
CASIDRGAPYEQYF | TGTGCCAGCATCGACAGGGGGGCGCCCTACGAGCAGTACTTC | many | TRBJ2-7 | TRBD1 | TRBV11-1
CASSQVTSGDETQYF | TGTGCCAGCAGCCAAGTCACTAGCGGGGACGAGACCCAGTACTTC | many | TRBJ2-5 | TRBD2 | TRBV3-1
CASSFSGGPNYGYTF | TGTGCCAGCAGCTTTTCGGGCGGACCCAACTATGGCTACACCTTC | many | TRBJ1-2 | NA | TRBV11-2
CASTPSVGNQPQHF | TGTGCCAGTACCCCTTCAGTAGGAAATCAGCCCCAGCATTTT | few | TRBJ1-5 | NA | TRBV19
CASSQVGVSDLQETQYF | TGTGCCAGCAGCCAAGTGGGGGTGTCAGACCTCCAAGAGACCCAGTACTTC | many | TRBJ2-5 | NA | TRBV3-1
CSASGTGGNPYEQYF | TGCAGTGCTAGCGGGACAGGGGGTAATCCCTACGAGCAGTACTTC | few | TRBJ2-7 | TRBD1 | TRBV20-1